This T cell receptor (beta chain) was documented in a study of PD-1 blockade in classical Hodgkin lymphoma (dated by TCRdb to 2019 to 2021). For the study in its entirety: To define a peripheral blood immune signature of response to PD-1 blockade in classical Hodgkin lymphoma, the study combined TCR beta sequencing with CyTOF.

Genomic DNA was extracted with the Qiagen DNeasy kit from unsorted PBMCs and from negatively selected CD4+ and CD8+ fractions. TCR beta CDR3 regions were amplified by immunoSEQ multiplex PCR using primers annealing to V and J segments. A synthetic immune receptor repertoire was used to minimize amplification bias, and remaining bias was computationally removed after sequencing. From the authors' description of their analysis: Repertoire diversity was quantified as the Shannon entropy index using custom Python scripts. Unsorted, CD4+ and CD8+ repertoires were analyzed separately, except in combined analyses where CD4+ and CD8+ sequences were merged in silico. This is the immuneACCESS table as TCRdb keeps it, with only in-frame sequences that have V and J called. A part of the clones is gone; compared with another copy, unresolved V genes explain less than half, and the rest is unexplained. V, J and clone size reflect that table, while D and trimming were determined from the DNA. In this sample the table shows fewer than 40,000 clones, around 89% of which occur a single time. The ten largest clones add up to 1% to 1.5% of the sample.

About this clone: What this receptor recognizes is not known. No base qualities exist here, and no much larger clone lies one base off it.

The time point label corresponds to: newly diagnosed, previously untreated cHL patient sample. Magnetic negative selection with a Miltenyi CD4+ T cell isolation kit was used to purify CD4+ T cells from thawed PBMCs. As a comparison group for the relapsed/refractory trial patients, PBMCs from patients with newly diagnosed, previously untreated classical Hodgkin lymphoma were sequenced. After peripheral blood was drawn into 8 mL Vacutainer Cell Preparation Tubes, PBMCs were isolated by centrifugation and then cryopreserved. Purified CD4+ and CD8+ fractions were generated only in cases for which an additional PBMC sample was available. On LS columns in a quadroMACS separator, the magnetically labelled cells were depleted, and the flow-through was collected as the purified fraction. Overall study results and their limits: The study covered only a single clinical trial cohort, and the causes of the repertoire differences, possibly disease activity or prior therapy, were still not defined. Baseline TCR diversity was reported to be lower in newly diagnosed patients than in healthy donors, and even lower in relapsed/refractory patients.

The junction carries 18 bases between V and J, which are trimmed by 7 bases and 6 bases respectively. The cysteine opens and the phenylalanine closes a CDR3 of 14 amino acids. CDR3 DNA is the only sequence kept; it has 42 bases, read in frame from the first base. Looking up the germline V gene yields CDR1 MDHEN and CDR2 SYDVKM. This sequence originates from a human donor with classical Hodgkin lymphoma. Sequenced: CD4+ T cells from blood. The rearrangement joined TRBV28 to TRBJ1-2; TRBD1 is possibly the D segment (6 matching bases). The CDR3 protein is CASTPPGRGDGYTF. The DNA sequence reads TGTGCCAGCACCCCCCCCGGCAGGGGAGATGGCTACACCTTC.